The 15 T cell receptor beta chains below were found in one sample sequenced in a study of cytomegalovirus exposure and HLA in healthy donors. 60 Vbeta and 13 Jbeta primers were used in PCR. The assay was immunoSEQ multiplex PCR, and TCRdb's table has in-frame clones only and misses some. The sample shows about 130,000 clones, roughly 80% of them seen only once. Material: PBMCs. The receptors here all came from a middle-aged woman in good health and CMV-seronegative.

V and J are TRBV6-5 and TRBJ1-4; D is ambiguous. The germline gives CDR1 MNHEY, CDR2 SVGAGI. The CDR3 has 14 amino acids. V was clipped by 4 bases and J by 8 bases, with 14 bases between them. The CDR3 loop reads CASSSGRLGEKLFF. CDR3 coding DNA: TGTGCCAGCAGTTCTGGTAGGCTAGGCGAAAAACTGTTTTTT.

V gene TRBV7-9 combines with J gene TRBJ2-2; D is perhaps TRBD1 (5 bases). CDR1 and CDR2 (germline): SEHNR, FQNEAQ (reference sequence). The CDR3 has 17 amino acids. The V end was cut by 5 bases, the J end by 8 bases, with 24 bases between. CDR3 region: CASSPGQGIPHGGELFF. Written as DNA, the CDR3 is TGTGCCAGCAGCCCAGGGCAGGGTATACCCCATGGTGGGGAGCTGTTTTTT.

The chain joins TRBV7-2 to TRBJ2-7, with TRBD1 as a possible D gene (5 bases). This CDR3 has 14 amino acids. V was cut by 0 bases and J by 3 bases, with 9 bases left in between. CDR1 is SGHTA, CDR2 FQGNSA, per germline. The CDR3 nucleotides read TGTGCCAGCAGCTTAGCTCCCGACAGCTACGAGCAGTACTTC. Protein sequence: CASSLAPDSYEQYF. Full variable domain (remainder filled in from reference TRBV7-2 and TRBJ2-7): GAGVSQSPSNKVTEKGKDVELRCDPISGHTALYWYRQSLGQGLEFLIYFQGNSAPDKSGLPSDRFSAERTGGSVSTLTIQRTQQEDSAVYLCASSLAPDSYEQYFGPGTRLTVT.

This clone was seen just once. The rearrangement joins TRBV6-1 to TRBJ2-3; D possibly corresponds to TRBD2 (6 bases). The CDR3 runs 16 residues. CDR1 is MNHNS and CDR2 is SASEGT in the germline V gene. Trimming cost V 4 bases and J 1 base, with 15 bases left between them. This chain's CDR3 is CASSVFSGAGTDTQYF. The CDR3 DNA sequence: TGTGCCAGCAGTGTGTTCTCGGGAGCCGGCACAGATACGCAGTATTTT.

The chain couples TRBV6-1 to TRBJ2-1, with a weak D call TRBD2 (6 bases). Looked up from germline, CDR1 is MNHNS and CDR2 is SASEGT. This CDR3 spans 15 amino acids. V was pared by 6 bases and J by 6 bases, with 18 bases between. This CDR3 is CASRVAGGPLNEQFF. CDR3 in DNA: TGTGCCAGCAGGGTGGCAGGAGGGCCCCTCAATGAGCAGTTCTTC.

This sequence joins TRBV9 and TRBJ1-2; no definite D call. This CDR3 has 13 residues. V was clipped by 0 bases and J by 6 bases, with 9 bases between them. CDR1 SGDLS and CDR2 YYNGEE come from the germline V gene. The CDR3 sequence: CASSVARGDGYTF. The CDR3 region has the DNA TGTGCCAGCAGCGTAGCCCGCGGGGATGGCTACACCTTC. Using reference TRBV9 and TRBJ1-2 for the parts outside the CDR3, the full variable domain is DSGVTQTPKHLITATGQRVTLRCSPRSGDLSVYWYQQSLDQGLQFLIQYYNGEERAKGNILERFSAQQFPDLHSELNLSSLELGDSALYFCASSVARGDGYTFGSGTRLTVV.

The chain links TRBV27 to TRBJ2-2, with D possibly being TRBD1 (5 bases). In germline, CDR1 is MNHEY, CDR2 SMNVEV (reference sequence). The CDR3 totals 16 residues. The V gene lost 1 base and the J gene lost 3 bases, with 12 bases spanning the gap. The CDR3 here is CASSLFPGKDTGELFF. For the CDR3, the DNA is TGTGCCAGCAGTTTATTCCCAGGGAAGGACACCGGGGAGCTGTTTTTT.

The chain recombines TRBV28 with TRBJ2-2; D not resolved. The germline V gene encodes CDR1 MDHEN and CDR2 SYDVKM. The germline V and J ends were trimmed by 8 bases and 2 bases, with 3 bases remaining between them. This CDR3 is built from 11 residues. The CDR3 nucleotides read TGTGCCAGCCAAAACACCGGGGAGCTGTTTTTT. Its translation: CASQNTGELFF.

The table lists this clone with a few counts. A junction end diverges from the germline sequence, so it may reflect a read error. The rearrangement uses TRBV6-5 and TRBJ1-2, with 9 bases matching TRBD1. The CDR3 spans 13 residues. Germline V lookup: CDR1 MNHEY, CDR2 SVGAGI. The CDR3 coding sequence is TGTGCCAGCAGACTACAGGGGGCGAGAGGCTACCCCTTC. Protein sequence: CASRLQGARGYPF.

The chain has TRBV15 and TRBJ1-3; 7 nucleotides match TRBD1. CDR3 length: 12 amino acids. From germline, CDR1 is LNHNV and CDR2 YYDKDF (reference sequence). Trimming took 6 bases from V and 10 from J; bases not matched to a gene: 6. The CDR3 nucleotides are TGTGCCACCAGAGGACAGGTTTGGACCATATATTTT. This encodes CATRGQVWTIYF. Full variable domain (outside the CDR3, taken from reference TRBV15 and TRBJ1-3): DAMVIQNPRYQVTQFGKPVTLSCSQTLNHNVMYWYQQKSSQAPKLLFHYYDKDFNNEADTPDNFQSRRPNTSFCFLDIRSPGLGDTAMYLCATRGQVWTIYFGEGSWLTVV.

This rearrangement joins TRBV7-9 to TRBJ1-4, with a tentative D call TRBD1 (6 bases). The CDR3 loop spans 15 amino acids. Germline V lookup: CDR1 SEHNR, CDR2 FQNEAQ (reference sequence). Trimming pared 4 bases from V and 4 bases from J, leaving 13 bases between. In DNA form, the CDR3 reads TGTGCCAGCAGCTCGAGACAGGAGTATAATGAAAAACTGTTTTTT. Translating gives CASSSRQEYNEKLFF.

The chain combines TRBV9 with TRBJ1-1; no firm D call. V was cut by 1 base and J by 0 bases, with 10 bases left in between. Germline V gives CDR1 SGDLS, CDR2 YYNGEE. This CDR3 region has 15 residues. The CDR3 loop is CASSVYGELNTEAFF. Here the CDR3 DNA reads TGTGCCAGCAGCGTATATGGGGAGCTGAACACTGAAGCTTTCTTT.

The chain combines TRBV5-1 with TRBJ2-7; 9 bases line up with TRBD1. The CDR3 runs to 14 residues. Germline-derived CDR1 and CDR2 are SGHRS and YFSETQ. V gave up 6 bases and J gave up 0 bases; unmatched junction bases: 4. In nucleotides, the CDR3 is TGCGCCAGCACCCCGGGACAGGGCTCCTACGAGCAGTACTTC. This encodes CASTPGQGSYEQYF.

Remarks on this clone: At the DNA level, this CDR3 is encoded by other sequences in the same sample as well. V and J are TRBV4-3 and TRBJ1-1; D possibly corresponds to TRBD1 (5 bases). The CDR3 runs 13 residues. The V end lost 4 bases, the J end lost 2 bases, and 8 bases lay between the germline ends. From germline, CDR1 is LGHNA and CDR2 YSLEER. This chain's CDR3 is CASSPGHNTEAFF. The CDR3 bases are TGCGCCAGCAGCCCCGGACACAACACTGAAGCTTTCTTT.

The genes are TRBV28 and TRBJ2-1; 13 bases align to TRBD2. This CDR3 region has 17 residues. The germline V gene has CDR1 MDHEN and CDR2 SYDVKM. The V and J ends lost 6 bases and 7 bases, in that order; junction bases with no gene match: 12. This CDR3 is CASSPRGGLAGVNEQFF. For the CDR3, the DNA is TGTGCCAGCAGCCCCCGGGGTGGACTAGCGGGAGTAAATGAGCAGTTCTTC.